This is a list of T cell receptor beta chains from one sample in a study of OX40 agonist ivuxolimab in advanced cancers. This table comes from immunoSEQ multiplex PCR, and its TCRdb copy is limited to in-frame clones, with some not included. The table has 40,000 to 50,000 clones, about 89% seen once. The sample here was CD4+ or CD8+ T cells sorted from blood, taken in a trial of the OX40 agonist ivuxolimab. These receptors were taken from an adult with an advanced solid tumor such as melanoma, head and neck, liver or kidney cancer. Both conserved end residues are part of each CDR3. The D gene is left open where the match is weak. Rows may omit the clone size; those that give it use once, few, many or a size class.

J: TRBJ2-1; D: -; length: 15; V: TRBV7-9; size: -; DNA: TGTGCCAGCAGCTCGGGGCAGAGCTATTACAATGAGCAGTTCTTC; CDR3: CASSSGQSYYNEQFF
J: TRBJ1-2; D: TRBD1; length: 13; V: TRBV6-1; size: -; DNA: TGTGCCAGCAGCCTGGGACAGGAAAATGGCTACACCTTC; CDR3: CASSLGQENGYTF
J: TRBJ1-1; D: -; length: 16; V: TRBV6-6; size: -; DNA: TGTGCCAGCAGTTACTCCAGTCACGAACAAGGCGGGGGAGCTTTCTTT; CDR3: CASSYSSHEQGGGAFF
J: TRBJ1-3; D: -; length: 14; V: TRBV7-9; size: once; DNA: TGTGCCAGCAGCCGTGGGGATGCTGGAAACACCATATATTTT; CDR3: CASSRGDAGNTIYF
J: TRBJ2-1; D: TRBD2; length: 17; V: TRBV9; size: -; DNA: TGTGCCAGCAGCGCCAAGCCCCTAGCGGGGCCGTACAGTGAGCAGTTCTTC; CDR3: CASSAKPLAGPYSEQFF
J: TRBJ2-7; D: -; length: 12; V: TRBV28; size: -; DNA: TGTGCCAGCAGGGTTCAGGGGGGCGAGCAGTACTTC; CDR3: CASRVQGGEQYF
J: TRBJ2-5; D: TRBD1; length: 14; V: TRBV18; size: -; DNA: TGTGCCAGCTCCTACCAAACAGGGGAAGAGACCCAGTACTTC; CDR3: CASSYQTGEETQYF
J: TRBJ1-2; D: -; length: 15; V: TRBV5-1; size: -; DNA: TGCGCCAGCAGCCCTGAAGGAGCTCTAGCCTATGGCTACACCTTC; CDR3: CASSPEGALAYGYTF
J: TRBJ2-7; D: -; length: 14; V: TRBV5-1; size: -; DNA: TGCGCCAGCAGCCGAGCGGGCACTTCCTACGAGCAGTACTTC; CDR3: CASSRAGTSYEQYF
J: TRBJ2-7; D: TRBD2; length: 15; V: TRBV7-9; size: -; DNA: TGTGCCAGCAGTTATAGCGGGGACCTCTCCTACGAGCAGTACTTC; CDR3: CASSYSGDLSYEQYF
J: TRBJ1-3; D: TRBD1; length: 14; V: TRBV11-3; size: -; DNA: TGTGCCAGCGGTCCAGGGGGCTCTGGAAACACCATATATTTT; CDR3: CASGPGGSGNTIYF
J: TRBJ2-2; D: -; length: 12; V: TRBV11-3; size: -; DNA: TGTGCCAGCAGCTTTGACCGCGGGGAGCTGTTTTTT; CDR3: CASSFDRGELFF
J: TRBJ1-6; D: -; length: 14; V: TRBV6-5; size: once; DNA: TGTGCCAGCAGTTACGATGGGGCCGGTTCACCCCTCCACTTT; CDR3: CASSYDGAGSPLHF
J: TRBJ1-3; D: -; length: 16; V: TRBV2; size: -; DNA: TGTGCCAGCAGTGAGATCGCCATCCGCTCTGGAAACACCATATATTTT; CDR3: CASSEIAIRSGNTIYF
J: TRBJ1-2; D: -; length: 13; V: TRBV2; size: once; DNA: TGTGCCAGCACCCCCAACAGAGACTATGGCTACACCTTC; CDR3: CASTPNRDYGYTF
J: TRBJ1-2; D: TRBD1; length: 17; V: TRBV2; size: -; DNA: TGTGCCAGCAGTGACGCGGTGGGACAGGGAGGCGACTATGGCTACACCTTC; CDR3: CASSDAVGQGGDYGYTF
J: TRBJ1-4; D: -; length: 15; V: TRBV7-2; size: -; DNA: TGTGCCAGCAGACTGGTGGGAACAACTAATGAAAAACTGTTTTTT; CDR3: CASRLVGTTNEKLFF
J: TRBJ2-3; D: TRBD2; length: 14; V: TRBV10-3; size: -; DNA: TGTGCCATCAGTGGGGCTAGCGGGGAGACGGCGCAGTATTTT; CDR3: CAISGASGETAQYF
J: TRBJ2-1; D: -; length: 18; V: TRBV5-1; size: once; DNA: TGCGCCAGCAGTTCCGGGGTATTTTCTCAACAGGGTATGAATGAGCAGTTCTTC; CDR3: CASSSGVFSQQGMNEQFF
J: TRBJ2-5; D: -; length: 11; V: TRBV15; size: -; DNA: TGTGCCACCAGTGCCGCGGAGACCCAGTACTTC; CDR3: CATSAAETQYF
J: TRBJ2-4; D: TRBD1; length: 14; V: TRBV19; size: once; DNA: TGTGCCAGTAGTATAGATCGGACAGGTACAATTCAGTACTTC; CDR3: CASSIDRTGTIQYF
J: TRBJ2-4; D: -; length: 16; V: TRBV15; size: -; DNA: TGTGCCACCAGCAGAGATAGGGATCGGGGCAAAAACATTCAGTACTTC; CDR3: CATSRDRDRGKNIQYF
J: TRBJ2-2; D: -; length: 16; V: TRBV4-1; size: few; DNA: TGCGCCAGCAGCCCATCAGGGGGAGGTAACACCGGGGAGCTGTTTTTT; CDR3: CASSPSGGGNTGELFF
J: TRBJ2-4; D: -; length: 13; V: TRBV9; size: -; DNA: TGTGCCAGCAGCGTAGATCGGGGGGCAATTCAGTACTTC; CDR3: CASSVDRGAIQYF
J: TRBJ1-1; D: TRBD1; length: 13; V: TRBV2; size: -; DNA: TGTGCCAGCAGGGACAGGGCGAACACTGAAGCTTTCTTT; CDR3: CASRDRANTEAFF
J: TRBJ1-1; D: -; length: 14; V: TRBV9; size: -; DNA: TGTGCCAGCAGCGTAGTGGCTGAGAACACTGAAGCTTTCTTT; CDR3: CASSVVAENTEAFF
J: TRBJ2-3; D: TRBD2; length: 14; V: TRBV7-2; size: once; DNA: TGTGCCAGCAGCAGAGGACTAGCGGAAGATACGCAGTATTTT; CDR3: CASSRGLAEDTQYF
J: TRBJ1-3; D: -; length: 14; V: TRBV19; size: -; DNA: TGTGCCAGTAGTCAAGCGCACTCTGGAAACACCATATATTTT; CDR3: CASSQAHSGNTIYF
J: TRBJ2-5; D: TRBD2; length: 14; V: TRBV7-7; size: -; DNA: TGTGCTAGCAGTTCGCGGGGGGGGTCGGAGACCCAGTACTTC; CDR3: CASSSRGGSETQYF
J: TRBJ2-1; D: TRBD1; length: 15; V: TRBV6-5; size: -; DNA: TGTGCCAGCAGTTACACGGACAGGGTGAACTATGAGCAGTTCTTC; CDR3: CASSYTDRVNYEQFF
J: TRBJ2-1; D: TRBD2; length: 16; V: TRBV5-1; size: -; DNA: TGCGCCAGCAGCTTGGCTGTCGGGGGGACCCGCGGGGAGCAGTTCTTC; CDR3: CASSLAVGGTRGEQFF
J: TRBJ1-1; D: TRBD1; length: 14; V: TRBV5-1; size: -; DNA: TGCGCCAGCAGCTTGGTGGGACAGGGTGGAAAAGCTTTCTTT; CDR3: CASSLVGQGGKAFF
J: TRBJ1-2; D: -; length: 13; V: TRBV30; size: once; DNA: TGTGCCTCCCACCCGGGGTTGAACTATGGCTACACCTTC; CDR3: CASHPGLNYGYTF
J: TRBJ2-5; D: TRBD2; length: 15; V: TRBV5-1; size: -; DNA: TGCGCCAGCAGCGGGGGACTAGGAGTTTCAGAGACCCAGTACTTC; CDR3: CASSGGLGVSETQYF
J: TRBJ1-1; D: -; length: 14; V: TRBV9; size: -; DNA: TGTGCCAGCAGCGTAGCTCCCAGGGCTAATGAAGCTTTCTTT; CDR3: CASSVAPRANEAFF
J: TRBJ1-1; D: -; length: 13; V: TRBV2; size: -; DNA: TGTGCCAGCGGAATGCGGGGGGGCCTTGAAGCTTTCTTT; CDR3: CASGMRGGLEAFF
J: TRBJ1-3; D: -; length: 12; V: TRBV11-2; size: -; DNA: TGTGCCAGCAGCCCCGAGGGAAACACCATATATTTT; CDR3: CASSPEGNTIYF
J: TRBJ2-3; D: TRBD2; length: 14; V: TRBV11-3; size: -; DNA: TGTGCCAGCAGCGCGGGGGGAGCCACAGATACGCAGTATTTT; CDR3: CASSAGGATDTQYF
J: TRBJ2-5; D: TRBD1; length: 15; V: TRBV2; size: -; DNA: TGTGCCAGCAGCGGAGCCGGGACAGGGATGGAGACCCAGTACTTC; CDR3: CASSGAGTGMETQYF
J: TRBJ2-1; D: TRBD1; length: 15; V: TRBV11-2; size: -; DNA: TGTGCCAGCAGCTTAGAGGGACAGGGGTACAATGAGCAGTTCTTC; CDR3: CASSLEGQGYNEQFF
J: TRBJ2-7; D: TRBD1; length: 16; V: TRBV7-9; size: few; DNA: TGTGCCAGCAGCACTAGCTTCAGGGGGCGCGTAGACGAGCAGTACTTC; CDR3: CASSTSFRGRVDEQYF
J: TRBJ1-2; D: -; length: 12; V: TRBV7-9; size: -; DNA: TGTGCCAGCAGCTTAGACTGGGATGGCTACACCTTC; CDR3: CASSLDWDGYTF
J: TRBJ2-3; D: TRBD2; length: 15; V: TRBV5-6; size: -; DNA: TGTGCCAGCAGCTCTCTAGCGGGGCTCACAGATACGCAGTATTTT; CDR3: CASSSLAGLTDTQYF
J: TRBJ2-7; D: -; length: 14; V: TRBV5-1; size: -; DNA: TGCGCCAGCAGCTCGCAAACCGGAAACGACGAGCAGTACTTC; CDR3: CASSSQTGNDEQYF
J: TRBJ2-5; D: -; length: 14; V: TRBV7-2; size: once; DNA: TGTGCCAGCAGCTCCACAGGAATCCAAGAGACCCAGTACTTC; CDR3: CASSSTGIQETQYF
J: TRBJ1-1; D: TRBD1; length: 15; V: TRBV5-6; size: -; DNA: TGTGCCAGCAGCTTCTTCGTCGGACAGGGGGTTGAAGCTTTCTTT; CDR3: CASSFFVGQGVEAFF
J: TRBJ1-1; D: TRBD1; length: 17; V: TRBV5-8; size: -; DNA: TGTGCCAGCAGCTTGGCGGTACAGGGGGATCAGAACACTGAAGCTTTCTTT; CDR3: CASSLAVQGDQNTEAFF
J: TRBJ2-7; D: -; length: 11; V: TRBV7-9; size: -; DNA: TGTGCCAGCTCGGGGGCCTACGAGCAGTACTTC; CDR3: CASSGAYEQYF
J: TRBJ2-3; D: TRBD1; length: 14; V: TRBV9; size: -; DNA: TGTGCCAGCAGCGGGGACAGTAGAGCAGATACGCAGTATTTT; CDR3: CASSGDSRADTQYF
J: TRBJ1-4; D: TRBD1; length: 14; V: TRBV7-6; size: -; DNA: TGTGCCAGCAGCCCGGACAGGGGTGCTGAAAAACTGTTTTTT; CDR3: CASSPDRGAEKLFF
J: TRBJ1-2; D: -; length: 11; V: TRBV20-1; size: -; DNA: TGCAGTGCTAGAGATCGCCTTGGCTACACCTTC; CDR3: CSARDRLGYTF
J: TRBJ2-1; D: -; length: 20; V: TRBV4-2; size: -; DNA: TGTGCCAGCAGCCCGGGAGGAAGGACAGGGAACCCCTTCTCCTACAATGAGCAGTTCTTC; CDR3: CASSPGGRTGNPFSYNEQFF
J: TRBJ2-1; D: -; length: 14; V: TRBV2; size: -; DNA: TGTGCCAGCAGTCTTAGGGTAACCTACAATGAGCAGTTCTTC; CDR3: CASSLRVTYNEQFF
J: TRBJ2-5; D: -; length: 14; V: TRBV30; size: -; DNA: TGTGCTTGGAATGGGGGGGCCGGTGGTGTGGCCCAGTACTTC; CDR3: CAWNGGAGGVAQYF
J: TRBJ1-1; D: -; length: 15; V: TRBV5-4; size: -; DNA: TGTGCCAGCAGCTTGGCGGCCAAACGGGACACTGAAGCTTTCTTT; CDR3: CASSLAAKRDTEAFF
J: TRBJ1-2; D: -; length: 13; V: TRBV28; size: -; DNA: TGTGCCAGCAGTCCATCCCTTACCTATGGCTACACCTTC; CDR3: CASSPSLTYGYTF
J: TRBJ1-1; D: -; length: 14; V: TRBV29-1; size: few; DNA: TGCAGCGTTGAGTGGGTACCAGGGAACACTGAAGCTTTCTTT; CDR3: CSVEWVPGNTEAFF
J: TRBJ1-4; D: TRBD1; length: 18; V: TRBV4-2; size: -; DNA: TGTGTCAGCAGCCAAGAATTCGGCAGGGGGGCAACTAATGAAAAACTGTTTTTT; CDR3: CVSSQEFGRGATNEKLFF
J: TRBJ1-4; D: -; length: 16; V: TRBV5-6; size: few; DNA: TGTGCCAGCAGCTTCGGGGGGAGCTCAACTAATGAAAAACTGTTTTTT; CDR3: CASSFGGSSTNEKLFF
J: TRBJ2-1; D: TRBD2; length: 15; V: TRBV5-1; size: -; DNA: TGCGCCAGCAGCTTGGCTAGCGGGGGGGCATATGAGCAGTTCTTC; CDR3: CASSLASGGAYEQFF